This TCR beta chain derives from a study of cytomegalovirus exposure and HLA in healthy donors. The study's findings and limits: Reported results showed that the classifier diagnosed cytomegalovirus status with high specificity and sensitivity. A later analysis linked 15,000 to 20,000 TCR beta sequences to HLA alleles at 0.05 false discovery rate. It emerged from a later analysis that several of the most significant clusters appeared to be linked to common viral pathogens.

Healthy bone marrow donors made up the donors. V lost 4 bases and J lost 2; bases outside the gene matches: 5. From germline, CDR1 is LNHDA and CDR2 SQIVND (reference sequence). This CDR3 region has 15 residues. The study ran its PCR with 60 Vbeta and 13 Jbeta primers. The method was immunoSEQ multiplex PCR; TCRdb's version includes in-frame clones alone and lacks a portion of them. The data contain approximately 190,000 clones, roughly 80% of them singletons. A word on this clone: Its antigen is unknown.

The V gene is TRBV19, the J gene TRBJ2-4, with 7 bases aligning to TRBD2. This clonotype was sampled from a woman in her 50s in good health and CMV-seropositive. The sequencing sample was made of PBMCs. CDR3 loop: CASSTEAGPKNIQYF. In DNA, the CDR3 is TGTGCCAGTAGTACCGAAGCGGGACCCAAAAACATTCAGTACTTC.